The entry below describes one TCR beta chain. Healthy Caucasians supplied all donations. The sample belongs to a study of identical twins. V trimming: 6 bases; J trimming: 2 bases; junction bases outside the gene matches: 3. Germline V CDR1 and CDR2: MDHEN, SYDVKM. The CDR3 length is 14 residues. TCRdb redid the calling of the 5' RACE reads with MiXCR, one entry per CDR3 protein. The data contain a few hundred thousand distinct CDR3 sequences, roughly 12% of them singletons. A further study also used this sample, focusing on yellow fever vaccine responses in identical twins. That work adds: Twins' T cell vaccine responses reportedly looked partly convergent, partly personalized.

The specimen was memory (CD45RO+) T cells sorted from blood. The V call is TRBV28, the J call TRBJ2-2; the match to TRBD1 covers 7 bases. The clonotype originates from a woman between 18 and 30 years old in good health. The CDR3 DNA follows: TGTGCCAGCAGAAGGGACAGCAACACCGGGGAGCTGTTTTTT. Translation: CASRRDSNTGELFF. Based on the CDR3 plus reference TRBV28 and TRBJ2-2, the full variable domain is DVKVTQSSRYLVKRTGEKVFLECVQDMDHENMFWYRQDPGLGLRLIYFSYDVKMKEKGDIPEGYSVSREKKERFSLILESASTNQTSMYLCASRRDSNTGELFFGEGSRLTVL.